The source of this T cell receptor (beta chain) is a study of chemoradiotherapy in HPV16-positive cancers. Using immunoSEQ multiplex PCR, the repertoire was profiled, and TCRdb retains in-frame clones only, with some absent. The sample has under 35,000 clones, about 91% seen once. CDR3 size: 19 residues. V lost 1 base and J lost 5; bases outside the gene matches: 17. Germline assignment: CDR1 MDHEN and CDR2 SYDVKM. The rearrangement joins TRBV28 to TRBJ2-5; 9 bases fit TRBD2. This TCR came from a human donor with HPV-associated anogenital cancer. The material was blood, obtained from a patient who underwent chemoradiotherapy. The CDR3 sequence: CASSLSVAGGPLPPETQYF. In DNA form, the CDR3 reads TGTGCCAGCAGTTTATCCGTCGCGGGAGGGCCATTGCCTCCGGAGACCCAGTACTTC.